The sequence of this T cell receptor (beta chain) was determined in a study of graft-versus-host responses after intestinal transplantation. Findings of the study overall: Present in recipient marrow, GvH clones included some that appeared first in ileum or blood. Allografts of patients with graft-donor T cell macrochimerism showed high graft-versus-host to host-versus-graft clone ratios. Researchers found peak circulating GvH clone levels linked to early post-transplant HvG declines.

In regard to this clone: Its specificity is not known.

Produced via immunoSEQ multiplex PCR; TCRdb's table is partial and in-frame only. The sample yields 90,000 to 150,000 clones, around 95% seen once. V dropped 5 bases and J dropped 8; count of bases not matched to a gene: 5. CDR1 and CDR2 (germline): MNHEY, SVGAGI. CDR3 length equals 13 residues. The receptor comes from a human donor who received an intestinal transplant. This chain connects TRBV6-5 to TRBJ2-4; 8 bases line up with TRBD1. Source: unstimulated CD8+ T cells sorted from spleen or lymph node cells, taken before intestinal transplant. CDR3 region: CASSQGAEDIQYF. CDR3 nucleotide sequence: TGTGCCAGCAGTCAGGGGGCGGAGGACATTCAGTACTTC.